Each of the 25 T cell receptor beta chains below was sequenced from the same sample in a study of long-term antiretroviral therapy in people with HIV. At the survey level, the v3.0 immunoSEQ assay was run. Sequencing was performed with immunoSEQ multiplex PCR; in TCRdb, only in-frame clones are kept and a portion is missing. The sample includes 9,500 to 15,000 clones, 82% of them seen just once. The sample was unsorted PBMCs, taken nearly 8.5 years after starting antiretroviral therapy. The source of these receptors is a man between 45 and 60 years old with HIV.

The V call is TRBV19, the J call TRBJ1-1; TRBD1 is a possible D gene (5 bases). V was pared by 6 bases and J by 1 base, with 12 bases between. Germline CDR1 is LNHDA and CDR2 is SQIVND (reference sequence). The CDR3 loop spans 14 amino acids. CDR3 bases: TGTGCCAGTAGCCCCGCAGGGTGGAACACTGAAGCTTTCTTT. Protein: CASSPAGWNTEAFF.

This clone was seen a handful of times. CDR3 DNA: TGCAGCGTTTGGTTCTGGGAGGGACTGGTTGGCTACACCTTC. As protein: CSVWFWEGLVGYTF. The genes are TRBV29-1 and TRBJ1-2; D is possibly TRBD1 (5 bases). The CDR3 runs to 14 residues. CDR1 and CDR2 from the germline V gene are SQVTM and ANQGSEA. The germline V and J ends were trimmed by 5 bases and 7 bases, with 20 bases remaining between them.

The gene calls are TRBV4-2 and TRBJ1-2; 10 positions agree with TRBD1. After removal of 0 bases from V and 4 bases from J, the junction contained 5 bases not matched to a gene. The CDR3 consists of 16 residues. Per the germline V gene, CDR1 is LGHNA and CDR2 is YNFKEQ. In DNA, the CDR3 is TGTGCCAGCAGCCAAGATGGGGGACAGGGGACCTATGGCTACACCTTC. Amino acid sequence: CASSQDGGQGTYGYTF.

This clone appeared a few times. The rearrangement joins TRBV4-1 to TRBJ1-4, with 7 bases that match TRBD1. The CDR3 is made up of 16 amino acids. The germline CDR1 and CDR2 sequences are MGHRA and YSYEKL. Germline trimming cut 4 bases from V and 3 bases from J; bases unmatched to any gene: 8. The CDR3 loop reads CASSLTPGQPNEKLFF. CDR3 nucleotides: TGCGCCAGCAGCCTAACTCCGGGACAGCCTAATGAAAAACTGTTTTTT.

The rearrangement uses TRBV7-8 and TRBJ2-7, with no clear D. The CDR3 runs 12 residues. Germline loops: CDR1 SGHVS, CDR2 FQNEAQ. The V gene lost 3 bases and the J gene lost 5 bases, with 8 bases spanning the gap. CDR3 amino acids: CASSFSHDEQYF. The CDR3 DNA sequence: TGTGCCAGCAGCTTTAGTCACGACGAGCAGTACTTC.

The rearrangement joins TRBV19 to TRBJ2-3; D is undetermined. Trimming took 3 bases from V and 4 from J, leaving 11 bases between them. The CDR3 has 14 amino acids. The germline CDR1 and CDR2 sequences are LNHDA and SQIVND (reference sequence). The CDR3 sequence is CASSISQAADTQYF. Written as DNA, the CDR3 is TGTGCCAGTAGTATTTCCCAGGCCGCAGATACGCAGTATTTT.

The chain carries TRBV27 and TRBJ2-1; 16 positions match TRBD2. The CDR3 spans 18 residues. V shed 4 bases, J shed 0 bases, and the junction held 3 bases outside the gene matches. Germline-derived CDR1 and CDR2 are MNHEY and SMNVEV (reference sequence). CDR3 region: CASSSGLAGGPSYNEQFF. Here the CDR3 DNA reads TGTGCCAGCAGTTCGGGACTAGCGGGGGGGCCCTCCTACAATGAGCAGTTCTTC.

The chain joins TRBV4-2 to TRBJ2-1; 7 bases fit TRBD2. Germline CDR1 LGHNA, CDR2 YNFKEQ. The CDR3 sequence is 15 residues long. The ends lost 1 base at V and 0 bases at J; junction bases unmatched: 0. The CDR3 DNA sequence: TGTGCCAGCAGCCAAGGGGGGGGCTCCTACAATGAGCAGTTCTTC. Encoded protein: CASSQGGGSYNEQFF.

The chain couples TRBV7-8 to TRBJ2-1; no firm D call. Germline CDR1 reads SGHVS; CDR2 reads FQNEAQ. CDR3 length: 14 residues. The V end lost 5 bases, the J end lost 5 bases, and 13 bases lay between the germline ends. The CDR3 loop is CASSPRPGNNEQFF. The CDR3 DNA reads TGTGCCAGCAGCCCCAGGCCAGGCAACAATGAGCAGTTCTTC.

The CDR3 loop reads CASSLGTGELFF. The DNA for the CDR3 is TGTGCCAGCAGCTTAGGGACCGGGGAGCTGTTTTTT. This rearrangement joins TRBV7-3 to TRBJ2-2; D remains ambiguous. The CDR3 consists of 12 residues. Germline V gene data show CDR1 as SGHTA and CDR2 as FQGTGA. With 2 bases removed from V and 5 bases from J, the gap between germline ends came to 3 bases.

V usage is TRBV19 and J usage is TRBJ1-6, with D perhaps TRBD1 (5 bases). From germline, CDR1 is LNHDA and CDR2 SQIVND (reference sequence). The CDR3 extends over 15 amino acids. V was clipped by 7 bases and J by 3 bases, with 13 bases between them. In DNA form, the CDR3 reads TGTGCCAGTACCCAAGGGACTGACTATAATTCACCCCTCCACTTT. Its protein product is CASTQGTDYNSPLHF.

This clone occurred once. This chain links TRBV4-1 with TRBJ2-2; 8 bases map to TRBD1. Per the germline V gene, CDR1 is MGHRA and CDR2 is YSYEKL. V gave up 4 bases and J gave up 5 bases; unmatched junction bases: 12. The CDR3 runs 17 residues. CDR3 in DNA: TGCGCCAGCAGCCCCGGACAGGGCCGTAAAATAACCGGGGAGCTGTTTTTT. This sequence encodes CASSPGQGRKITGELFF.

The V call is TRBV5-8, the J call TRBJ1-4; 8 positions match TRBD1. CDR3 length: 14 amino acids. Looked up from germline, CDR1 is SGHTS and CDR2 is YDEGEE. V gave up 4 bases and J gave up 8 bases; unmatched junction bases: 7. The CDR3 reads CASSIRGHGEKLFF. CDR3 DNA: TGTGCCAGCAGCATCAGGGGGCATGGAGAAAAACTGTTTTTT.

The rearrangement links TRBV4-1 to TRBJ1-4; 8 bases match TRBD1. CDR3 length equals 15 residues. The trim removed 0 bases at V and 6 bases at J, leaving 3 bases unmatched. Germline-derived CDR1 and CDR2 are MGHRA and YSYEKL. Here the CDR3 DNA reads TGCGCCAGCAGCCAAGAGGCACAGGGGGATGAAAAACTGTTTTTT. It encodes CASSQEAQGDEKLFF.

The rearrangement joins TRBV28 to TRBJ2-7, with 9 bases that match TRBD1. Losses at the gene ends were 4 bases for V and 0 bases for J; bases not matched to a gene: 4. Per germline, CDR1 MDHEN and CDR2 SYDVKM. This CDR3 has 15 residues. This chain's CDR3 is CASSSGTGISYEQYF. For the CDR3, the DNA is TGTGCCAGCAGTTCAGGGACAGGGATCTCCTACGAGCAGTACTTC.

The V gene is TRBV6-5, the J gene TRBJ1-2, with D perhaps matching TRBD1 (6 bases). Germline-derived CDR1 and CDR2 are MNHEY and SVGAGI. V dropped 6 bases and J dropped 4 bases, with 12 bases sitting between them. The CDR3 has 13 residues. DNA of the CDR3: TGTGCCAGCAGACCAAGGACAGTCTATGGCTACACCTTC. Translating gives CASRPRTVYGYTF.

The V call is TRBV11-2, the J call TRBJ1-1; tentatively, D is TRBD1 (6 bases). V lost 7 bases to trimming and J lost 2 bases, with 11 bases between them. Germline CDR1 reads SGHAT; CDR2 reads FQNNGV. The CDR3 runs to 13 residues. DNA for the CDR3: TGTGCCAGCAAGGGGGGCAGCAACACTGAAGCTTTCTTT. This translates into CASKGGSNTEAFF.

The chain links TRBV11-2 to TRBJ1-1; 7 positions match TRBD1. Trimming cost V 3 bases and J 3 bases; bases outside gene matches: 10. Germline values: CDR1 SGHAT, CDR2 FQNNGV. The CDR3 sequence is 16 residues long. The CDR3 nucleotides are TGTGCCAGCAGCTTCGGCGCGACAGGGAGTGACACTGAAGCTTTCTTT. Translating it yields CASSFGATGSDTEAFF.

V gene TRBV5-6 combines with J gene TRBJ2-1, with D possibly matching TRBD1 (5 bases). Germline V gene data show CDR1 as SGHDT and CDR2 as YYEEEE. The CDR3 runs 13 residues. V was cut by 0 bases and J by 4 bases, with 5 bases left in between. CDR3 nucleotides: TGTGCCAGCAGCTTGGGACAGTACAATGAGCAGTTCTTC. It translates to CASSLGQYNEQFF.

This sequence joins TRBV11-3 and TRBJ2-2, with D possibly matching TRBD1 (5 bases). The CDR3 extends over 16 amino acids. CDR1 and CDR2 from the germline V gene are SGHNT and YENEEA. Trimming took 5 bases from V and 0 from J, leaving 13 bases between them. The CDR3 nucleotides read TGTGCCAGCAGCATTAACAGGCTCCCGAACACCGGGGAGCTGTTTTTT. Protein sequence: CASSINRLPNTGELFF.

V is TRBV27 and J is TRBJ2-1, with D possibly being TRBD1 or TRBD2 (5 bases each). Trimming pared 3 bases from V and 2 bases from J, leaving 11 bases between. The CDR3 is made up of 15 amino acids. Germline loops: CDR1 MNHEY, CDR2 SMNVEV (reference sequence). The CDR3 nucleotides read TGTGCCAGCAGTTTGATGGGGGACCCCTACAATGAGCAGTTCTTC. This codes for CASSLMGDPYNEQFF.

The rearrangement links TRBV11-2 to TRBJ1-1; TRBD1 aligns across 7 bases. This CDR3 has 15 amino acids. Germline V gene data show CDR1 as SGHAT and CDR2 as FQNNGV. The V gene end was trimmed by 3 bases and the J gene end by 2 bases; junction bases not matched to a gene: 6. In nucleotides, the CDR3 is TGTGCCAGCAGCTTGGATTACAGGGGTAACACTGAAGCTTTCTTT. It is translated as CASSLDYRGNTEAFF.

The rearrangement uses TRBV29-1 and TRBJ2-2, with a tentative D call TRBD1 (6 bases). V dropped 3 bases and J dropped 7 bases, with 12 bases sitting between them. CDR1 SQVTM and CDR2 ANQGSEA come from the germline V gene. The CDR3 is 13 residues long. This chain's CDR3 is CSVEGQGYGELFF. Written as DNA, the CDR3 is TGCAGCGTTGAGGGCCAGGGGTACGGGGAGCTGTTTTTT.

This chain uses TRBV6-1 with TRBJ2-4, with 8 nucleotides matching TRBD2. The germline V gene has CDR1 MNHNS and CDR2 SASEGT. J lost 3 bases, V lost 10 bases, and 2 bases had no gene match. The CDR3 extends over 12 amino acids. The CDR3 sequence: CATRGGKNIQYF. In nucleotides, the CDR3 is TGTGCCACCCGGGGGGGCAAAAACATTCAGTACTTC.

The chain couples TRBV15 to TRBJ2-7, with D unclear. With 8 bases removed from V and 1 base from J, the gap between germline ends came to 18 bases. The CDR3 consists of 15 residues. Germline-derived CDR1 and CDR2 are LNHNV and YYDKDF (reference sequence). The CDR3: CATSQDPSFSYEQYF. For the CDR3, the DNA is TGTGCCACCTCTCAAGACCCCTCTTTTTCCTACGAGCAGTACTTC.